The T cell receptor beta chain under discussion was sequenced for a study of tumor-infiltrating T cells and Merkel cell polyomavirus. Across the whole study: The T cells studied were KLL-specific CD8+ cells against Merkel polyomavirus.

Libraries were prepared by immunoSEQ multiplex PCR; TCRdb keeps only in-frame clonotypes and omits some of them. The sample lists about 25,000 clones, about 85% occurring once. V was shortened by 5 bases and J by 4 bases, with 23 bases between the two germline ends. The germline CDR1 and CDR2 sequences are SGHAT and FQNNGV. The CDR3 covers 17 residues. Robust Merkel cell polyomavirus Large T antigen positivity by immunohistochemistry was seen in all patients' tumors. Specimen: lymph node tissue. The V and J genes are TRBV11-2 and TRBJ1-1; D possibly corresponds to TRBD1 (5 bases). This TCR came from a man aged 45-65 years with Merkel cell carcinoma. CDR3 sequence reads: CASSPRPGREGRTEAFF. Here the CDR3 DNA reads TGTGCCAGCAGCCCTAGACCGGGGAGGGAGGGACGCACTGAAGCTTTCTTT.